One sample yielded the 14 T cell receptor beta chains listed below, sequenced in a study of blood T cell repertoires in COVID-19. Libraries were prepared by immunoSEQ multiplex PCR; TCRdb keeps only in-frame clonotypes and omits some of them. This table holds 490,000 or so clones, 70% to 90% found once. The material sequenced was PBMCs or T cells enriched from blood (not recorded which). Receptors originate from a woman aged 55-75 years who had recovered from COVID-19.

This clone appeared once. This rearrangement joins TRBV2 to TRBJ1-2, with 8 bases matching TRBD1. CDR1 is SNHLY, CDR2 FYNNEI, per germline. Germline trimming cut 7 bases from V and 8 bases from J; bases unmatched to any gene: 6. The CDR3 consists of 12 residues. This chain's CDR3 is CASKDREVGYTF. Written as DNA, the CDR3 is TGTGCCAGCAAGGACAGGGAAGTAGGCTACACCTTC.

The chain recombines TRBV4-1 with TRBJ2-1; the match to TRBD1 covers 9 bases. After removal of 6 bases from V and 8 bases from J, the junction contained 5 bases not matched to a gene. The germline gives CDR1 MGHRA, CDR2 YSYEKL. The CDR3 consists of 13 residues. The CDR3 loop is CASRGTGRYEQFF. As DNA, the CDR3 is TGCGCCAGCAGGGGGACAGGGAGATATGAGCAGTTCTTC.

V gene TRBV18 combines with J gene TRBJ1-6; 9 nucleotides line up with TRBD1. The V and J ends lost 3 bases and 7 bases, in that order; junction bases with no gene match: 4. The CDR3 sequence is 15 residues long. The germline V gene has CDR1 KGHSH and CDR2 LQKENI. CDR3 protein: CASSPLTGGNSPLHF. In DNA, the CDR3 is TGTGCCAGCTCACCCCTGACAGGGGGAAATTCACCCCTCCACTTT.

The V call is TRBV5-6, the J call TRBJ1-4; 7 positions match TRBD1. CDR3 length equals 15 residues. The V gene end was trimmed by 3 bases and the J gene end by 3 bases; junction bases not matched to a gene: 5. Germline V gene lookup returns CDR1 SGHDT and CDR2 YYEEEE. The CDR3 protein is CASSYGGTANEKLFF. The CDR3 region has the DNA TGTGCCAGCAGCTATGGCGGGACAGCTAATGAAAAACTGTTTTTT.

V gene TRBV24-1 combines with J gene TRBJ1-4, with D perhaps TRBD1 (5 bases). This CDR3 has 15 residues. Trimming took 3 bases from V and 0 from J, leaving 7 bases between them. Germline loops: CDR1 KGHDR, CDR2 SFDVKD. Written as DNA, the CDR3 is TGTGCCACCAGTGATGGGGCCTCAACTAATGAAAAACTGTTTTTT. This encodes CATSDGASTNEKLFF.

V usage is TRBV11-3 and J usage is TRBJ2-3, with a possible D match to TRBD2 (6 bases). The germline V gene encodes CDR1 SGHNT and CDR2 YENEEA. Trimming removed 5 bases from V and 9 bases from J, with 21 bases in between. The CDR3 runs 15 residues. The CDR3: CASSTRRDVAGTQYF. CDR3 nucleotide sequence: TGTGCCAGCAGCACGAGGCGGGACGTGGCGGGGACGCAGTATTTT. The entire variable domain, with the rest obtained from reference TRBV11-3 and TRBJ2-3, is as follows: EAGVVQSPRYKIIEKKQPVAFWCNPISGHNTLYWYLQNLGQGPELLIRYENEEAVDDSQLPKDRFSAERLKGVDSTLKIQPAELGDSAVYLCASSTRRDVAGTQYFGPGTRLTVL.

The chain has TRBV7-2 and TRBJ2-3; unclear D gene. The CDR3 has 15 amino acids. Looked up from germline, CDR1 is SGHTA and CDR2 is FQGNSA. V was pared by 5 bases and J by 5 bases, with 17 bases between. The CDR3 DNA follows: TGTGCCAGCAGCCAACTCCCCTCGCTCTTAGATACGCAGTATTTT. Its protein product is CASSQLPSLLDTQYF. Variable domain in full (rest from reference TRBV7-2 and TRBJ2-3): GAGVSQSPSNKVTEKGKDVELRCDPISGHTALYWYRQSLGQGLEFLIYFQGNSAPDKSGLPSDRFSAERTGGSVSTLTIQRTQQEDSAVYLCASSQLPSLLDTQYFGPGTRLTVL.

The rearrangement joins TRBV7-8 to TRBJ1-5, with 9 bases matching TRBD1. CDR1 is SGHVS and CDR2 is FQNEAQ in the germline V gene. CDR3 length: 15 amino acids. V shed 7 bases and J 2 bases; nucleotides not matched to a gene: 6. The DNA of the CDR3 is TGTGCCAGCAACCCGGGACAGGGTGGCAATCAGCCCCAGCATTTT. Its protein product is CASNPGQGGNQPQHF.

This chain joins TRBV10-3 and TRBJ1-2; 11 bases are a match to TRBD1. V dropped 0 bases and J dropped 5; count of bases not matched to a gene: 11. Germline CDR1 is ENHRY and CDR2 is SYGVKD. CDR3 size: 18 residues. This CDR3 is CAISESTAGGTGGYGYTF. The CDR3 DNA follows: TGTGCCATCAGTGAGTCGACGGCGGGCGGGACAGGGGGTTATGGCTACACCTTC.

This chain joins TRBV2 and TRBJ2-2, with D unresolved. The CDR3 runs 13 residues. In germline, CDR1 is SNHLY, CDR2 FYNNEI. The V end lost 4 bases, the J end lost 2 bases, and 5 bases lay between the germline ends. CDR3 DNA sequence: TGTGCCAGCAGTGTAGATAACACCGGGGAGCTGTTTTTT. Protein product: CASSVDNTGELFF.

The CDR3: CASSEYRVSGNTIYF. As DNA, the CDR3 is TGTGCCAGCAGCGAATACAGGGTCTCTGGAAACACCATATATTTT. The chain uses TRBV7-9 and TRBJ1-3, with TRBD1 as a possible D gene (6 bases). Trimming stripped 5 bases from V and 0 bases from J, with 11 bases between. This CDR3 spans 15 amino acids. CDR1 is SEHNR and CDR2 is FQNEAQ in the germline V gene (reference sequence).

The chain couples TRBV5-1 to TRBJ2-7; TRBD1 matches 7 bases. Per germline, CDR1 SGHRS and CDR2 YFSETQ. The ends lost 4 bases at V and 6 bases at J; junction bases unmatched: 4. The length of the CDR3 is 12 residues. DNA for the CDR3: TGCGCCAGCAGCGTGTACAGGGGCGAGCAGTACTTC. This gives the protein CASSVYRGEQYF. Complete variable domain (other parts from reference TRBV5-1 and TRBJ2-7): KAGVTQTPRYLIKTRGQQVTLSCSPISGHRSVSWYQQTPGQGLQFLFEYFSETQRNKGNFPGRFSGRQFSNSRSEMNVSTLELGDSALYLCASSVYRGEQYFGPGTRLTVT.

The chain recombines TRBV27 with TRBJ1-5; TRBD1 aligns across 8 bases. The trim removed 1 base at V and 6 bases at J, leaving 5 bases unmatched. CDR3 length equals 15 residues. Germline lookup yields CDR1 MNHEY and CDR2 SMNVEV (reference sequence). The CDR3 bases are TGTGCCAGCAGTTTATTCCCGACAGGGGTTCAGCCCCAGCATTTT. Translation: CASSLFPTGVQPQHF.

V is TRBV7-9 and J is TRBJ1-4; D might be TRBD1 (6 bases). V lost 3 bases and J 4 bases, leaving 9 bases between the germline ends. This CDR3 has 14 amino acids. The germline V gene has CDR1 SEHNR and CDR2 FQNEAQ (reference sequence). Here the CDR3 reads CASSFNRDNEKLFF. The CDR3 coding sequence is TGTGCCAGCAGCTTCAACAGGGATAATGAAAAACTGTTTTTT.